This entry lists 4 T cell receptor beta chains sequenced from one sample in a study of T cells after yellow fever vaccination. TCRdb reprocessed the 5' RACE reads with MiXCR, giving one entry per CDR3 protein. Of 450,000 to 650,000 distinct CDR3 sequences detected, roughly 22% appear once; the ten largest clones hold around 17%. Sequences were derived from PBMCs, sampled 21 days after the first yellow fever vaccination. These TCRs come from a man younger than 35 who received the YFV17D yellow fever vaccine.

The chain links TRBV3-1 to TRBJ2-7, with 9 bases that match TRBD1. CDR1 LGHDT and CDR2 YNNKEL come from the germline V gene (reference sequence). With 10 bases clipped from V and 3 bases from J, the junction kept 7 bases outside the gene matches. CDR3 length: 13 residues. For the CDR3, the DNA is TGTGCCACCACGAAGGGACAGGGCTACGAGCAGTACTTC. It yields the protein CATTKGQGYEQYF.

This clonotype was counted a few times. The J gene is TRBJ2-3, the V gene TRBV20-1; either TRBD1 or TRBD2 may supply D (5 bases each). The CDR3 has 15 amino acids. Per germline, CDR1 DFQATT and CDR2 SNEGSKA (reference sequence). The CDR3 reads CTLTPSGQYTDTQYF. CDR3 nucleotide sequence: TGCACCCTGACCCCCTCGGGGCAGTACACAGATACGCAGTATTTT.

This clonotype came up a few times. The DNA of the CDR3 is TGTGCCACCCAGGGGGACTACTACAATGAGCAGTTCTTC. This sequence encodes CATQGDYYNEQFF. This chain joins TRBV24-1 and TRBJ2-1; D possibly uses TRBD1 or TRBD2 (7 bases each). The CDR3 spans 13 residues. CDR1 KGHDR and CDR2 SFDVKD come from the germline V gene. Trimming took off 9 bases at V and 3 bases at J, with 11 bases between the two ends.

This clonotype was counted only a few times. V gene TRBV2 combines with J gene TRBJ2-1; the D is unclear. This CDR3 contains 12 residues. With 1 base removed from V and 8 bases from J, the gap between germline ends came to 6 bases. Germline V gene data show CDR1 as SNHLY and CDR2 as FYNNEI. CDR3: CASSEVGDEQFF. CDR3 in DNA: TGTGCCAGCAGTGAAGTAGGTGATGAGCAGTTCTTC.